The T cell receptor beta chain described here comes from a study of T cell responses to AZD1222 COVID-19 vaccine. The wider study: Pooling was applied to second doses at about 4 or about 12 weeks.

Study-wide points: Vaccine-associated CD4 TCRs spanned spike, dominant at 160-218 and 743-854.

Trimming took 4 bases from V and 2 from J, leaving 14 bases between them. The CDR3 has 15 residues. CDR1 and CDR2 (germline): SGDLS, YYNGEE. Method: immunoSEQ multiplex PCR; TCRdb's copy keeps in-frame clones and lacks some. Among about 140,000 clones listed, more than 85% were seen once. On this clone: Its antigen is not identified.

The sequenced sample was peripheral blood, obtained on day 0 of AZD1222 vaccination. V is TRBV9 and J is TRBJ2-3, with D perhaps matching TRBD1 (5 bases). This receptor was taken from an adult in good health. The CDR3 bases are TGTGCCAGCAGCTGGGGCACAGAAAACACAGATACGCAGTATTTT. Translated: CASSWGTENTDTQYF.